A single sample gave rise to the 6 T cell receptor beta chains below, sequenced in a study of shared clonotypes between healthy human individuals (dated by TCRdb to about 2020). Libraries were built with the immunoSEQ multiplex PCR assay. What TCRdb holds here is the immuneACCESS table cut down to in-frame rearrangements. Part of the clones is not present; checked against another copy, under half of the missing clones reflect an unresolved V gene, and the others are unexplained. This sample comprises over 1.4 million clones, 96% of them detected only once. The top ten clones comprise approximately 1.2% of the sample. Sequenced input: naive CD4+ T cells sorted from blood. Per the publication, the cell subset or site label means: CD45RA+ positively selected. Receptors were obtained from a young man in good health.

A few counts support this clone. Given the absence of the conserved phenylalanine or tryptophan at the CDR3 end, a read error is likely. It is unclear where the CDR3 begins or ends on the DNA, so no DNA is shown, and the CDR3 is as TCRdb lists it. V gene TRBV19 combines with J gene TRBJ1-2; the table's D call, TRBD1, has no DNA check behind it. From germline, CDR1 is LNHDA and CDR2 SQIVND (reference sequence). The CDR3 is 14 residues long, ends included. The CDR3 reads CASSPGAGQGARNL.

The V and J genes are TRBV11-2 and TRBJ2-1; TRBD2 matches 9 bases. CDR3 length: 15 residues. The V segment lost 7 bases and the J segment 7 bases; nucleotides outside the gene matches: 11. Germline V gene lookup returns CDR1 SGHAT and CDR2 FQNNGV. For the CDR3, the DNA is TGTGCCAGCAAGCCCCTTAGCGGGAGCCTAAATGAGCAGTTCTTC. This sequence encodes CASKPLSGSLNEQFF.

This clone has just one count. The J gene is TRBJ2-1, the V gene TRBV9, with 13 bases identical to TRBD2. Germline CDR1 reads SGDLS; CDR2 reads YYNGEE. The CDR3 has 18 amino acids. V shed 3 bases and J 6 bases; nucleotides not matched to a gene: 12. The CDR3: CASSAGPLAGGRVNEQFF. The CDR3 DNA is TGTGCCAGCAGCGCAGGCCCACTAGCGGGAGGGAGGGTCAATGAGCAGTTCTTC. The full variable domain, in which reference TRBV9 and TRBJ2-1 provide the parts outside the CDR3, is DSGVTQTPKHLITATGQRVTLRCSPRSGDLSVYWYQQSLDQGLQFLIQYYNGEERAKGNILERFSAQQFPDLHSELNLSSLELGDSALYFCASSAGPLAGGRVNEQFFGPGTRLTVL.

J is TRBJ2-7 and V is TRBV4-3; D gene unclear. CDR1 is LGHNA and CDR2 is YSLEER in the germline V gene. There are 14 residues in the CDR3. Trimming stripped 4 bases from V and 0 bases from J, with 10 bases between. The CDR3: CASSLHLPSYEQYF. The CDR3 DNA sequence: TGCGCCAGCAGCCTCCATTTACCCTCCTACGAGCAGTACTTC.

The chain links TRBV7-2 to TRBJ1-5, with 9 bases that match TRBD1. The CDR3 loop spans 16 amino acids. Germline assignment: CDR1 SGHTA and CDR2 FQGNSA. Trimming at V came to 5 bases and at J to 1 base, leaving 6 bases not matched to a gene. The CDR3: CASSVVQGASNQPQHF. CDR3 nucleotides: TGTGCCAGCAGCGTTGTACAGGGGGCGAGCAATCAGCCCCAGCATTTT.

The rearrangement links TRBV4-1 to TRBJ1-1; D remains unclear. V shed 3 bases and J shed 3 bases, with 14 bases lying between them. CDR1 and CDR2 from the germline V gene are MGHRA and YSYEKL. The CDR3 length is 15 residues. CDR3 residues: CASSHLGRADTEAFF. The CDR3, as DNA: TGCGCCAGCAGCCACCTAGGAAGGGCGGACACTGAAGCTTTCTTT.